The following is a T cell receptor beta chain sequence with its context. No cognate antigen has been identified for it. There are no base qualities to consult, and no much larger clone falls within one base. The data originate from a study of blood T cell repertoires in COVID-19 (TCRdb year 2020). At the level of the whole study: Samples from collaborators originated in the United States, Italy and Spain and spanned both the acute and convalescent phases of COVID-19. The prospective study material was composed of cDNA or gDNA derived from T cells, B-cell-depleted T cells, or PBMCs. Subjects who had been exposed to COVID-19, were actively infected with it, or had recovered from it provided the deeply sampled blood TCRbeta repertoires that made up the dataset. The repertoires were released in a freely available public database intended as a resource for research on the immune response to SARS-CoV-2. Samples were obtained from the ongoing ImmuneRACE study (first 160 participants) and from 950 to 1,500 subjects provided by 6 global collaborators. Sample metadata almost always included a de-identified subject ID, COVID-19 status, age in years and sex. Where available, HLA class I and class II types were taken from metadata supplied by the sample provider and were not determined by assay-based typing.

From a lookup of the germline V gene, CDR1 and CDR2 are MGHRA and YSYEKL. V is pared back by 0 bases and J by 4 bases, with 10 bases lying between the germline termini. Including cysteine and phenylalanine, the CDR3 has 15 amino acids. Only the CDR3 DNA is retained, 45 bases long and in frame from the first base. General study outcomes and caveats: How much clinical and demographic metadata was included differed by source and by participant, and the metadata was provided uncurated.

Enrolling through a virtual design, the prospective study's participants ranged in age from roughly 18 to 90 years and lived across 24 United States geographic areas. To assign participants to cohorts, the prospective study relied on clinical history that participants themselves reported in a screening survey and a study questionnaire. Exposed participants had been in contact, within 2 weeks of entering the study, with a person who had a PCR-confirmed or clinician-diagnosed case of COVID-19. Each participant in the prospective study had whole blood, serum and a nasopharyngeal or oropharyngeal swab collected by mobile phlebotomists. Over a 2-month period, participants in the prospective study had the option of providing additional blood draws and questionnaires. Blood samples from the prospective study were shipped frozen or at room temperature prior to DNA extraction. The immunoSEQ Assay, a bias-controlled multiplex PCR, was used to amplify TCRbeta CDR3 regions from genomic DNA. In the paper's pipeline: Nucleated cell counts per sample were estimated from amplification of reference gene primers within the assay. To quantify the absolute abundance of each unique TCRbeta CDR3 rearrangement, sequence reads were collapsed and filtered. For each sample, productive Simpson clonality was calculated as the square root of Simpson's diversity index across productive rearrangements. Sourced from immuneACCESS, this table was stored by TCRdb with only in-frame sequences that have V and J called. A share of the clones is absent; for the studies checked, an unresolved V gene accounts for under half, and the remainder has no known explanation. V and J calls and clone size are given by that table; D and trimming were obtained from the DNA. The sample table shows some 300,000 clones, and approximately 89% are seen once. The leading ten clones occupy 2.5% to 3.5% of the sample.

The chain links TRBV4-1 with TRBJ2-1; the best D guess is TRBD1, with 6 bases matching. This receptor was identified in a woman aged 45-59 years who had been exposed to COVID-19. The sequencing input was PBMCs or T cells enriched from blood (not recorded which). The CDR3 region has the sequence CASSQEGQLYNEQFF. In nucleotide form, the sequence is TGCGCCAGCAGCCAAGAGGGACAATTGTACAATGAGCAGTTCTTC.